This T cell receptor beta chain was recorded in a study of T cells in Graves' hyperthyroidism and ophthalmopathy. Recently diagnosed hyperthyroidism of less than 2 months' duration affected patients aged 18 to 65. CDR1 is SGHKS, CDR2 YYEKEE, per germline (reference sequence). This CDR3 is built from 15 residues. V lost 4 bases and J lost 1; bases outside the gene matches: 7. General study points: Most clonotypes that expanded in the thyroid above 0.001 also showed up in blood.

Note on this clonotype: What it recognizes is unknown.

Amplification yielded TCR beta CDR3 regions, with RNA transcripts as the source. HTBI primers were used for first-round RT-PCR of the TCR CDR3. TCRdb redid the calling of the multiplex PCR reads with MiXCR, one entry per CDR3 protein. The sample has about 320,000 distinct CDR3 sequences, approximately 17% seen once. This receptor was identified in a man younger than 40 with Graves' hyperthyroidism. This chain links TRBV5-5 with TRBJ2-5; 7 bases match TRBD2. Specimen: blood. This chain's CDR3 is CASSAGLAVQETQYF. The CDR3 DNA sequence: TGTGCCAGCAGCGCCGGTCTAGCGGTCCAAGAGACCCAGTACTTC.